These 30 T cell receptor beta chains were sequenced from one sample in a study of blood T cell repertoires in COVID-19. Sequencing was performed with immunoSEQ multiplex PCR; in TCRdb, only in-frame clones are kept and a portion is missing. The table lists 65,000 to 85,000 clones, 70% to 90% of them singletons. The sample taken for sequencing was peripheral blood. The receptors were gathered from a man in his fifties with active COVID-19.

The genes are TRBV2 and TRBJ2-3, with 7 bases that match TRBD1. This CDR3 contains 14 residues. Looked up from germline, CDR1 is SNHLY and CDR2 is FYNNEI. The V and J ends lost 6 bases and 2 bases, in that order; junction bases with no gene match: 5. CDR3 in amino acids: CASSPDRDTDTQYF. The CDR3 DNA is TGTGCCAGCAGCCCAGACAGGGACACAGATACGCAGTATTTT.

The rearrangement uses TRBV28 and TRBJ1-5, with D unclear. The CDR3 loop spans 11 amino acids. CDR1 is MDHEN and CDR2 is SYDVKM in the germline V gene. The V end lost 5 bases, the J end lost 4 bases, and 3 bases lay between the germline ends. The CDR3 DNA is TGTGCCAGCAGTCCTAATCAGCCCCAGCATTTT. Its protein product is CASSPNQPQHF.

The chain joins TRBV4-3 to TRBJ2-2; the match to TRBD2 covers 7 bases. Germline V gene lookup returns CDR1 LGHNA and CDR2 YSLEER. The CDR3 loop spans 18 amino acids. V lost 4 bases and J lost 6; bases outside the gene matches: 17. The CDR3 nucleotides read TGCGCCAGCAGCCGGAGGGCTCAAGCGGGGTGGGAACCCGGGGAGCTGTTTTTT. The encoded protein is CASSRRAQAGWEPGELFF.

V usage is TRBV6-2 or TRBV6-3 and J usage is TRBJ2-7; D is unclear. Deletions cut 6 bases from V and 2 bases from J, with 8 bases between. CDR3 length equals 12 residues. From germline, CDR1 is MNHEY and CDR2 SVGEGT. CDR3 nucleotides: TGTGCCAGCAGGTACAACACCTACGAGCAGTACTTC. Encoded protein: CASRYNTYEQYF.

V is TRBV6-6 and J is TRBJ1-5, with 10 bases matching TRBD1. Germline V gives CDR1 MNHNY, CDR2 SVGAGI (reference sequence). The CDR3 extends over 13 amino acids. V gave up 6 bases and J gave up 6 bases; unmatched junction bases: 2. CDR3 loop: CASRDRGSQPQHF. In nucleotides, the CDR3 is TGTGCCAGCAGGGACAGGGGGAGTCAGCCCCAGCATTTT.

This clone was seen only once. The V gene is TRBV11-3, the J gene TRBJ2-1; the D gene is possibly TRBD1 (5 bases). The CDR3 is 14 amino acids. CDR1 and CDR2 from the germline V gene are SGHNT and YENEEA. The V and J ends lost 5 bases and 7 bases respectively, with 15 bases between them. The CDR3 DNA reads TGTGCCAGCAGCCTAACCCTATCAGGGAATGAGCAGTTCTTC. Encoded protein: CASSLTLSGNEQFF.

The CDR3 spells CASSFHRDRANYGYTF. The CDR3, as DNA: TGTGCCAGCAGCTTTCACCGGGACAGAGCTAACTATGGCTACACCTTC. The genes are TRBV5-8 and TRBJ1-2, with 7 bases identical to TRBD1. The germline V gene encodes CDR1 SGHTS and CDR2 YDEGEE. This CDR3 contains 16 residues. V lost 2 bases to trimming and J lost 0 bases; unmatched junction nucleotides: 7.

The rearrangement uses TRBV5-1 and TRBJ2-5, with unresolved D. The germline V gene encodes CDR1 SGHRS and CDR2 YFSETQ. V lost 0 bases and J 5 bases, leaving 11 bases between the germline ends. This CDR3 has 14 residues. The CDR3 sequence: CASSLALTVETQYF. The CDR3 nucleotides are TGCGCCAGCAGCTTGGCTCTAACAGTGGAGACCCAGTACTTC.

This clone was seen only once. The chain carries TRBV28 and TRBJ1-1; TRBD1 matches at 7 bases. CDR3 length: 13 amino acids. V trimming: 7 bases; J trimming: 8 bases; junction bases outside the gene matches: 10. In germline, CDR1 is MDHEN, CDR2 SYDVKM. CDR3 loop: CASITSVDREAFF. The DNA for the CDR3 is TGTGCCAGCATAACCTCTGTGGACAGGGAAGCTTTCTTT.

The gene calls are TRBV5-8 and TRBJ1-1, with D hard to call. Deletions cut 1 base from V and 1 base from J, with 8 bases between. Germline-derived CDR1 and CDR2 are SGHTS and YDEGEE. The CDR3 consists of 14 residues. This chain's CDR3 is CASSLTRKNTEAFF. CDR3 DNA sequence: TGTGCCAGCAGCTTGACGCGGAAGAACACTGAAGCTTTCTTT.

This chain's CDR3 is CASSRDRGKPEQYF. The CDR3 nucleotides read TGTGCCAGCAGTCGGGACAGGGGGAAGCCCGAGCAGTACTTC. The chain employs TRBV28 and TRBJ2-7; 11 nucleotides agree with TRBD1. CDR1 and CDR2 (germline): MDHEN, SYDVKM. V gave up 5 bases and J gave up 6 bases; unmatched junction bases: 6. The CDR3 extends over 14 amino acids. Looking up the rest from reference TRBV28 and TRBJ2-7 gives the full variable domain: DVKVTQSSRYLVKRTGEKVFLECVQDMDHENMFWYRQDPGLGLRLIYFSYDVKMKEKGDIPEGYSVSREKKERFSLILESASTNQTSMYLCASSRDRGKPEQYFGPGTRLTVT.

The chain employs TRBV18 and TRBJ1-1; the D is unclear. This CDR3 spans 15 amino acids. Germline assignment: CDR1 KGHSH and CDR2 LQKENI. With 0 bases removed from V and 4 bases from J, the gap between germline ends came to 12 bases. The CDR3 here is CASSPPSLEGTEAFF. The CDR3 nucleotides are TGTGCCAGCTCACCACCCAGCTTAGAGGGCACTGAAGCTTTCTTT.

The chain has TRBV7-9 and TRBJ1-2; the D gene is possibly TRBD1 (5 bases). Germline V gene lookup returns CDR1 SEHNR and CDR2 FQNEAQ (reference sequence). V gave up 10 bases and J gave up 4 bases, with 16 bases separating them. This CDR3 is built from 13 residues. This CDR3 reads CATNGRGLYGYTF. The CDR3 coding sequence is TGTGCCACTAACGGGAGGGGTCTCTATGGCTACACCTTC.

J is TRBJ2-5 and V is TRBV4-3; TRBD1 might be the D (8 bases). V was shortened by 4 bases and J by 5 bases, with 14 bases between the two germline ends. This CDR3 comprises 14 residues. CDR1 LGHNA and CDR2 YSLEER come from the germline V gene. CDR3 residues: CASSPGQGGETQYF. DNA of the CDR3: TGCGCCAGCAGCCCAGGACAGGGAGGGGAGACCCAGTACTTC.

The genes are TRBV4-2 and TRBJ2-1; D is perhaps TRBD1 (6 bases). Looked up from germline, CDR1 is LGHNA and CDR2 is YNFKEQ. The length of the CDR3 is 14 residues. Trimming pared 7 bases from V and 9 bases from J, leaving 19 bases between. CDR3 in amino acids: CASTPDTGGGEQFF. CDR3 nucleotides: TGTGCCAGCACCCCCGACACTGGGGGCGGTGAGCAGTTCTTC.

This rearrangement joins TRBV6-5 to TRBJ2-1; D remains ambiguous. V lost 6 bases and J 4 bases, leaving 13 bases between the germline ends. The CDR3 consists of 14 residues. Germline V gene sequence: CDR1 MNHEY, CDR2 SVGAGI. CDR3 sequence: CASSPEENYNEQFF. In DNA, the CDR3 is TGTGCCAGCAGCCCCGAGGAGAATTACAATGAGCAGTTCTTC.

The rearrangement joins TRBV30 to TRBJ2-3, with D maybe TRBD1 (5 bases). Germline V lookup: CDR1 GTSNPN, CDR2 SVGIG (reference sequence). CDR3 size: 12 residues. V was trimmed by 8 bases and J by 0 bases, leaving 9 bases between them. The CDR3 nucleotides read TGTGCCGGTCGGACAAGCACAGATACGCAGTATTTT. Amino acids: CAGRTSTDTQYF.

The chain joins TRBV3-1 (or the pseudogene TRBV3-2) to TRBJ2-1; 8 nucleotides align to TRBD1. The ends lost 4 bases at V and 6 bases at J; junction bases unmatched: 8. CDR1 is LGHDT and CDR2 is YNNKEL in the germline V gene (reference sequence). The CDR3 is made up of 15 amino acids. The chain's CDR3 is CASSLTGGSTNEQFF. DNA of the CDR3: TGTGCCAGCAGCCTTACAGGGGGATCCACCAATGAGCAGTTCTTC.

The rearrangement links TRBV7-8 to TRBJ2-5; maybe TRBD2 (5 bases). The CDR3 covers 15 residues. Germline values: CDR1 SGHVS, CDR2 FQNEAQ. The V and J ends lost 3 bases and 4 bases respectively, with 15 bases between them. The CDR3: CASSFMGRGGETQYF. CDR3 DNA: TGTGCCAGCAGCTTTATGGGAAGAGGAGGAGAGACCCAGTACTTC.

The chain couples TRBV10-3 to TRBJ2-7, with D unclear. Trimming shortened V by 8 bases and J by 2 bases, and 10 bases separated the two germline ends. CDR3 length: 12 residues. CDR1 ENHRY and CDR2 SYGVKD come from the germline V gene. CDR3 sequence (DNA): TGTGCCATCTCGACTGATACCTACGAGCAGTACTTC. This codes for CAISTDTYEQYF.

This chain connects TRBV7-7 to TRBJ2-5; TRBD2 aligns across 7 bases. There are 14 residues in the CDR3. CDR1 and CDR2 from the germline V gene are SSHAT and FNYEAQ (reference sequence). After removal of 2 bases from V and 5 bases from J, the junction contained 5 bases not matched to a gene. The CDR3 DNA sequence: TGTGCCAGCAGCTTATTCTTGCGGGAGGAGACCCAGTACTTC. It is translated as CASSLFLREETQYF.

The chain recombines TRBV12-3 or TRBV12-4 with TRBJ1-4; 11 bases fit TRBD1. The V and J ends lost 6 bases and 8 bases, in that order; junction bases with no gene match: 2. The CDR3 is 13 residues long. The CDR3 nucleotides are TGTGCCAGCAGCCGGGACAGGGGGGAAAAACTGTTTTTT. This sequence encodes CASSRDRGEKLFF.

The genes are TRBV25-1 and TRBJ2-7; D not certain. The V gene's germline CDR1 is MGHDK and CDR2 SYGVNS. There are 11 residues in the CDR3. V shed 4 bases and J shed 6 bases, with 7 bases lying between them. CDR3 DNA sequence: TGTGCCAGCAGTGCCTTTTCCGAGCAGTACTTC. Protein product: CASSAFSEQYF.

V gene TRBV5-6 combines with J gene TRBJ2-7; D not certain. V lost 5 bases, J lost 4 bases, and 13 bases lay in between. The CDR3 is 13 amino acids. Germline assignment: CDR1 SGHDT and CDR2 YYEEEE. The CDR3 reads CASRRSGRYEQYF. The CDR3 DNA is TGTGCCAGCAGGCGTTCCGGCAGGTACGAGCAGTACTTC.

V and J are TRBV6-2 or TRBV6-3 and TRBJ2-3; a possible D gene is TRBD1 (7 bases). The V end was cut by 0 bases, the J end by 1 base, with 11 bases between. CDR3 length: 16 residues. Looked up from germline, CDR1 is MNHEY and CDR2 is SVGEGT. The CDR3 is CASSYSRGTGTDTQYF. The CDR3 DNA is TGTGCCAGCAGTTACTCCCGCGGGACAGGCACAGATACGCAGTATTTT.

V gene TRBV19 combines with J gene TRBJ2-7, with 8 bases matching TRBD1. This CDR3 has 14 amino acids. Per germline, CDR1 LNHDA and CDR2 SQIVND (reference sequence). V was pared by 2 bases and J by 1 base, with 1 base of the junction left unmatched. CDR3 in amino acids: CASSITGGSYEQYF. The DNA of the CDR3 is TGTGCCAGTAGTATAACAGGGGGTTCCTACGAGCAGTACTTC.

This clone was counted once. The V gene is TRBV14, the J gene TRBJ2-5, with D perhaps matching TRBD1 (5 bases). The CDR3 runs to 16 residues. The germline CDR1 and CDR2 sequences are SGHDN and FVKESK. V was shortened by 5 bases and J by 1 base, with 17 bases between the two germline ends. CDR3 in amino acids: CASSGLSKGIQETQYF. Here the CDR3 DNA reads TGTGCCAGCAGCGGGTTGTCGAAGGGGATCCAAGAGACCCAGTACTTC.

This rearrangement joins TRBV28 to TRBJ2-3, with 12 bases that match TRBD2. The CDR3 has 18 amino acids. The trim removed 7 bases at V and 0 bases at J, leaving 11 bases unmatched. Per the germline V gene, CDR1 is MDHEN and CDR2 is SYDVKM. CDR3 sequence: CASTPFPGLAGSTDTQYF. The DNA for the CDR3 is TGTGCCAGCACCCCATTCCCAGGACTAGCGGGAAGCACAGATACGCAGTATTTT.

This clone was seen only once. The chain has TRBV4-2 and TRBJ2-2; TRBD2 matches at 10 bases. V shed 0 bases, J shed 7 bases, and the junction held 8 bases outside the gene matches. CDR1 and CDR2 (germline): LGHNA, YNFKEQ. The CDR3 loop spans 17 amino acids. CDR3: CASSQDPAGGLVGELFF. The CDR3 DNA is TGTGCCAGCAGCCAAGATCCAGCGGGGGGGCTGGTCGGGGAGCTGTTTTTT.

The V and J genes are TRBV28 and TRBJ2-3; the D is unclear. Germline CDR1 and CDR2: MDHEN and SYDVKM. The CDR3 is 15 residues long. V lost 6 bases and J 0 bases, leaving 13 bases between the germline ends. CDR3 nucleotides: TGTGCCAGCAGCGTCTTCCCTCCTAGCACAGATACGCAGTATTTT. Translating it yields CASSVFPPSTDTQYF. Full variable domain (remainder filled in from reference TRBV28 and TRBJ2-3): DVKVTQSSRYLVKRTGEKVFLECVQDMDHENMFWYRQDPGLGLRLIYFSYDVKMKEKGDIPEGYSVSREKKERFSLILESASTNQTSMYLCASSVFPPSTDTQYFGPGTRLTVL.